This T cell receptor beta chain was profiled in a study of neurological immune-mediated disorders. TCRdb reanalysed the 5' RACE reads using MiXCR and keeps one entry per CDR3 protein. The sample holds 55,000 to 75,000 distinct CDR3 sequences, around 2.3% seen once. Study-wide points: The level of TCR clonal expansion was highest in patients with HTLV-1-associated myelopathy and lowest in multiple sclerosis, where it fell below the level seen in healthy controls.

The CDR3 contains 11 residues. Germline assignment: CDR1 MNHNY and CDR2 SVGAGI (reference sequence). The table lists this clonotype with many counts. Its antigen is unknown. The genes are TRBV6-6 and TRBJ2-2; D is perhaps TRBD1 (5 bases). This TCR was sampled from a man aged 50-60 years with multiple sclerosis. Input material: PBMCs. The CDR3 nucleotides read TGTGTAGTCCAGGGCCCCGGGGAGCTGTTTTTT. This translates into CVVQGPGELFF.